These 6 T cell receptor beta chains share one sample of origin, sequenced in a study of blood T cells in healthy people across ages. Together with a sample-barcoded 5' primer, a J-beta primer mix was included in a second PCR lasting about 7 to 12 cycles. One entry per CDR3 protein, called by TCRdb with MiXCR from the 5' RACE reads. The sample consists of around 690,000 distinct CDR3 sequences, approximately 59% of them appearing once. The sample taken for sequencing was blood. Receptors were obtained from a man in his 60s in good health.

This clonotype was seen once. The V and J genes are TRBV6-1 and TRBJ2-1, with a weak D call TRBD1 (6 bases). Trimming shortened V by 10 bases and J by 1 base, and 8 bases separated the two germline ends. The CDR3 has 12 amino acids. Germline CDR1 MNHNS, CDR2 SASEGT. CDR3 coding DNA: TGTGCCATCGGACAGTCCTACAATGAGCAGTTCTTC. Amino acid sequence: CAIGQSYNEQFF.

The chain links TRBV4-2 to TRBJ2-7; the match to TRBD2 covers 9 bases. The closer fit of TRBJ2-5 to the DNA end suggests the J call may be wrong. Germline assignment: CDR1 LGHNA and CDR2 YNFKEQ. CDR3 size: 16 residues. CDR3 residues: CASSQGARAGGGTQYF. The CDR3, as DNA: TGTGCCAGCAGCCAAGGCGCCCGAGCGGGGGGTGGGACCCAGTACTTC.

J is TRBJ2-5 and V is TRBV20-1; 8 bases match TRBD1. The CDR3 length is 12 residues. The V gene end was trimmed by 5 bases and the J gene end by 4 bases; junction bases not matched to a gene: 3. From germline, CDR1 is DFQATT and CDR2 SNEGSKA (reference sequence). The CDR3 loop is CSAPGQVETQYF. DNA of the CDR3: TGCAGTGCTCCGGGACAGGTAGAGACCCAGTACTTC.

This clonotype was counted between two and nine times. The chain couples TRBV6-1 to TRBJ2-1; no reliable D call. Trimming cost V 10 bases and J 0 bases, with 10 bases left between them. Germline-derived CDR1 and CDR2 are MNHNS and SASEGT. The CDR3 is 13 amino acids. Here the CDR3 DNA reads TGTGCCATCGCTCTGAGCTCCTACAATGAGCAGTTCTTC. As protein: CAIALSSYNEQFF.

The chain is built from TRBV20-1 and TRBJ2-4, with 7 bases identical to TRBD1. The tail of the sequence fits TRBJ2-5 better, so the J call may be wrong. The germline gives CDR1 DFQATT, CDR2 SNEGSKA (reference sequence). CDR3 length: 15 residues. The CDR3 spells CSARGQGRPQETQYF. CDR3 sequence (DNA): TGCAGTGCTAGAGGACAGGGTCGGCCTCAAGAGACCCAGTACTTC.

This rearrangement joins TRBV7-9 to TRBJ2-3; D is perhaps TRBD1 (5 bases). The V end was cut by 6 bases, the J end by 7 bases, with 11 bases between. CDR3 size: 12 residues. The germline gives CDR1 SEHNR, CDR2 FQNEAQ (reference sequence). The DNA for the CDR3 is TGTGCCAGCAGTCAAGACAGCCATACGCAGTATTTT. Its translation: CASSQDSHTQYF.